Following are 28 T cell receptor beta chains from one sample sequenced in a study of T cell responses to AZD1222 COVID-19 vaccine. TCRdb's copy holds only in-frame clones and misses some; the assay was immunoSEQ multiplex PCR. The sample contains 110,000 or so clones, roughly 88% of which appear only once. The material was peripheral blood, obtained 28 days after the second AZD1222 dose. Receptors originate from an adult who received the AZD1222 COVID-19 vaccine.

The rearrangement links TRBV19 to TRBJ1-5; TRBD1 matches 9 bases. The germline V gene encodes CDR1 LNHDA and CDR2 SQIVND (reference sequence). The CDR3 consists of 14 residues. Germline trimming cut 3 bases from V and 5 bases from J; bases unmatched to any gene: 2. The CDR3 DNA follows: TGTGCCAGTAGTATCACAGGGGGCCATCAGCCCCAGCATTTT. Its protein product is CASSITGGHQPQHF.

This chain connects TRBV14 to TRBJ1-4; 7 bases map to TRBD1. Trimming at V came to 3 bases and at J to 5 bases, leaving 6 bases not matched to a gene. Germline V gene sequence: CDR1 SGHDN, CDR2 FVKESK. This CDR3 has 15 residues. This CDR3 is CASSHGQARNEKLFF. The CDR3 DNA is TGTGCCAGCAGCCATGGACAGGCCCGAAATGAAAAACTGTTTTTT.

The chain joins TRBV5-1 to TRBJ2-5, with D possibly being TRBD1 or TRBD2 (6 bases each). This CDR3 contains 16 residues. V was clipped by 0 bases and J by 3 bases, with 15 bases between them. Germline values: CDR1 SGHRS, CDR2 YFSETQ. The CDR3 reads CASSLARLGGEETQYF. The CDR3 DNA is TGCGCCAGCAGCTTGGCCCGCTTGGGGGGCGAAGAGACCCAGTACTTC.

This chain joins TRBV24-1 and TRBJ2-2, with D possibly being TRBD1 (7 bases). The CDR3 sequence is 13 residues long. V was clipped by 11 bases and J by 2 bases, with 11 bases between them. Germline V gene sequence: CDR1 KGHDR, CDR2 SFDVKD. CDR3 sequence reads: CASGTENTGELFF. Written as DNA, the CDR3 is TGTGCCAGCGGGACAGAAAACACCGGGGAGCTGTTTTTT.

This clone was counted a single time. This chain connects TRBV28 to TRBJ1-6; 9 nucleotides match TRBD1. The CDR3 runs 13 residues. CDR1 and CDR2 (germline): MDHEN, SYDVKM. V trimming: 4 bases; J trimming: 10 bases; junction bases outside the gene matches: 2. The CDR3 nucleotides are TGTGCCAGCAGTTCGGGACAGGGATCACCCCTCCACTTT. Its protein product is CASSSGQGSPLHF.

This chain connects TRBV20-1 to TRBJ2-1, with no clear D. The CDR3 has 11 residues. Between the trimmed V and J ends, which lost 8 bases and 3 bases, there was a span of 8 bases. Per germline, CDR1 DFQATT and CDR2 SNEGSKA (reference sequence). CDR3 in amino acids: CSMMVYNEQFF. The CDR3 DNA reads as TGCAGTATGATGGTCTACAATGAGCAGTTCTTC.

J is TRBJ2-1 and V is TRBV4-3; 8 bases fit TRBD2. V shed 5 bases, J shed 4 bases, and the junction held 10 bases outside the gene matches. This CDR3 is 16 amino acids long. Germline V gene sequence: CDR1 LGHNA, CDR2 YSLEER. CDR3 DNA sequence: TGCGCCAGCAGCACTAAGCGGGGGCCCCCATACAATGAGCAGTTCTTC. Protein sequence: CASSTKRGPPYNEQFF.

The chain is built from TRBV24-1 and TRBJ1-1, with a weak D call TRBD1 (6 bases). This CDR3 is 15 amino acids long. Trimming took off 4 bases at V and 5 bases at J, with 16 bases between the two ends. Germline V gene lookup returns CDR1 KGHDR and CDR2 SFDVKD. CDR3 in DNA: TGTGCCACCAGTGACGCCGGACGGGGGCGGACTGAAGCTTTCTTT. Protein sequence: CATSDAGRGRTEAFF.

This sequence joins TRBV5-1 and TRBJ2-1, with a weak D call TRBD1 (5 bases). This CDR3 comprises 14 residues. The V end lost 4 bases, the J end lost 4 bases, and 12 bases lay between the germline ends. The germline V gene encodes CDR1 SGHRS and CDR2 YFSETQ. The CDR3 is CASSPSGAYNEQFF. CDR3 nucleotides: TGCGCCAGCAGCCCCAGTGGGGCGTACAATGAGCAGTTCTTC.

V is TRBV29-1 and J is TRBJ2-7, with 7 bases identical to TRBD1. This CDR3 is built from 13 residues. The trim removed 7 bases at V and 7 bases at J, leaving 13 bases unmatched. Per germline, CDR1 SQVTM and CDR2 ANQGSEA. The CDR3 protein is CSAWDSSSREQYF. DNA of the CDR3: TGCAGCGCTTGGGACAGTAGCTCCCGGGAGCAGTACTTC.

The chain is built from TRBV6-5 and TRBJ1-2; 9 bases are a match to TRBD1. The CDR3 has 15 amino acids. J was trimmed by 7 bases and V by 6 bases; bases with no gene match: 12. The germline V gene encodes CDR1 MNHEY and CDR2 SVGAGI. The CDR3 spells CASRAGTGYWSGYTF. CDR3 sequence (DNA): TGTGCCAGCAGAGCCGGGACAGGGTATTGGTCTGGCTACACCTTC.

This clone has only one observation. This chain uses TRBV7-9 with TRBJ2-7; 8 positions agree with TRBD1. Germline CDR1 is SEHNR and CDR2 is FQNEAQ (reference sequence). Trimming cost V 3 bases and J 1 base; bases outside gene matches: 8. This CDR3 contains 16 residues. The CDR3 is CASSFAQNRGSYEQYF. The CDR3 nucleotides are TGTGCCAGCAGCTTCGCGCAAAACAGGGGGTCCTACGAGCAGTACTTC.

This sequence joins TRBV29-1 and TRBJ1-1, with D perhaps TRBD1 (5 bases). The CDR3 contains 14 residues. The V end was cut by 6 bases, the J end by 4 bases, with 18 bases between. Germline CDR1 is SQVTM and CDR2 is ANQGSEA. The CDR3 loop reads CSVGMGVVGTEAFF. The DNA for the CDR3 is TGCAGCGTCGGAATGGGGGTCGTGGGCACTGAAGCTTTCTTT. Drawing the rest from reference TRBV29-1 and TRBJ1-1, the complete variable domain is SAVISQKPSRDICQRGTSLTIQCQVDSQVTMMFWYRQQPGQSLTLIATANQGSEATYESGFVIDKFPISRPNLTFSTLTVSNMSPEDSSIYLCSVGMGVVGTEAFFGQGTRLTVV.

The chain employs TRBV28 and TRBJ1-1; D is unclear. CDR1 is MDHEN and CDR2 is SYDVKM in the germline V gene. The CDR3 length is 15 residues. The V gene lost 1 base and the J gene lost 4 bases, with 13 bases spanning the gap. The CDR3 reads CASSLFFQEGTEAFF. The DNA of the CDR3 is TGTGCCAGCAGTTTATTCTTTCAAGAGGGCACTGAAGCTTTCTTT.

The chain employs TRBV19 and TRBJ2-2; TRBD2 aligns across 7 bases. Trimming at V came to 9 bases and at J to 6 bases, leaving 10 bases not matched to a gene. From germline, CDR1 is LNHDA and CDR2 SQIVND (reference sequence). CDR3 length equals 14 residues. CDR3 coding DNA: TGTGCCAGACTGGCGGGGGTGGGGGCCGGGGAGCTGTTTTTT. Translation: CARLAGVGAGELFF.

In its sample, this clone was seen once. The CDR3 DNA reads as TGTGCCAGCAGCTTAGGTTCAGGGAAAGAGACCCAGTACTTC. Translated: CASSLGSGKETQYF. The gene calls are TRBV7-2 and TRBJ2-5; maybe TRBD1 (5 bases). Germline V gene sequence: CDR1 SGHTA, CDR2 FQGNSA. The CDR3 runs 14 residues. The V and J ends lost 1 base and 3 bases respectively, with 9 bases between them.

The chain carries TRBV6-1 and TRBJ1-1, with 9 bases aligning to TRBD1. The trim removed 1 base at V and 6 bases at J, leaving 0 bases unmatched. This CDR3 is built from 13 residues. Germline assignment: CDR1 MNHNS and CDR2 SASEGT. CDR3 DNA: TGTGCCAGCAGTGAAGACAGGGGGCCTGAAGCTTTCTTT. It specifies CASSEDRGPEAFF.

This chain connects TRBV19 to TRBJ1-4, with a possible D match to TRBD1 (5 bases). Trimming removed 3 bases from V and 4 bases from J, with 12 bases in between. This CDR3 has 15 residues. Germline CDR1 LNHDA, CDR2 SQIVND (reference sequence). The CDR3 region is CASSIRQGDNEKLFF. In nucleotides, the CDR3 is TGTGCCAGTAGTATTCGTCAGGGCGATAATGAAAAACTGTTTTTT.

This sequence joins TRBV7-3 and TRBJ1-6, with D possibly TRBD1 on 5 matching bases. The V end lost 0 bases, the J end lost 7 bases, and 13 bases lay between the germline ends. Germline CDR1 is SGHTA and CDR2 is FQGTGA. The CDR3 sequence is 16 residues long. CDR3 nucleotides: TGTGCCAGCAGCTTAACGGGGACCACAAAAAATTCACCCCTCCACTTT. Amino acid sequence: CASSLTGTTKNSPLHF. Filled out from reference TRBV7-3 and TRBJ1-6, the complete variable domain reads GAGVSQTPSNKVTEKGKYVELRCDPISGHTALYWYRQSLGQGPEFLIYFQGTGAADDSGLPNDRFFAVRPEGSVSTLKIQRTERGDSAVYLCASSLTGTTKNSPLHFGNGTRLTVT.

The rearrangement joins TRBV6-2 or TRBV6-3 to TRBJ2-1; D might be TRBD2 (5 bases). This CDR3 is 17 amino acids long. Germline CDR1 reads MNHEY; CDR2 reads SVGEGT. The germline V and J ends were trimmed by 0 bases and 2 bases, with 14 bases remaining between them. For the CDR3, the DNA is TGTGCCAGCAGTTACTCGCTGAGGACGCGGGCCTACAATGAGCAGTTCTTC. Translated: CASSYSLRTRAYNEQFF.

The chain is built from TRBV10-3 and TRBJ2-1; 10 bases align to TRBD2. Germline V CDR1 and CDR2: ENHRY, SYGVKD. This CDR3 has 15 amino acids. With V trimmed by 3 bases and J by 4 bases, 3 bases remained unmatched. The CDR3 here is CAISDSGGPYNEQFF. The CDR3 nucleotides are TGTGCCATCAGTGATAGCGGGGGGCCGTACAATGAGCAGTTCTTC.

CDR3 coding DNA: TGTGCCAGCAGTTTAAGGGGCGAGGTAGGGGAGACCCAGTACTTC. Protein product: CASSLRGEVGETQYF. The chain couples TRBV28 to TRBJ2-5; tentatively, D is TRBD1 (5 bases). Germline CDR1 MDHEN, CDR2 SYDVKM. The CDR3 has 15 amino acids. Trimming removed 2 bases at V and 5 bases at J, with 15 bases between.

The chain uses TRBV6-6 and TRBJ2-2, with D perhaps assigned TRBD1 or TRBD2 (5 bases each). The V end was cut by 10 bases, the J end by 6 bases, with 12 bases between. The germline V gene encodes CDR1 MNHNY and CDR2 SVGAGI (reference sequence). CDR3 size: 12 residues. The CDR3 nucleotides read TGTGCCACCAGAAGGGACCCCGGGGAGCTGTTTTTT. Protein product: CATRRDPGELFF.

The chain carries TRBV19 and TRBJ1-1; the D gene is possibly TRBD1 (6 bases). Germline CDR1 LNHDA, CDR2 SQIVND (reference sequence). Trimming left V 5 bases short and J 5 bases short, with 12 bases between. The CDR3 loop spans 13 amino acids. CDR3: CASSGQLGTEAFF. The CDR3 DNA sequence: TGTGCCAGTAGTGGACAGCTGGGGACTGAAGCTTTCTTT. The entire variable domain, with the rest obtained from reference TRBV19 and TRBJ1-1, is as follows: DGGITQSPKYLFRKEGQNVTLSCEQNLNHDAMYWYRQDPGQGLRLIYYSQIVNDFQKGDIAEGYSVSREKKESFPLTVTSAQKNPTAFYLCASSGQLGTEAFFGQGTRLTVV.

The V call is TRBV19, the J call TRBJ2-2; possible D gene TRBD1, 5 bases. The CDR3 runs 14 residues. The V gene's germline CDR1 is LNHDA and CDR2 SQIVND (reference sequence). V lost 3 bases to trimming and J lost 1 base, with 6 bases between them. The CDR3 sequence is CASSMTVNTGELFF. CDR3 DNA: TGTGCCAGTAGTATGACAGTGAACACCGGGGAGCTGTTTTTT.

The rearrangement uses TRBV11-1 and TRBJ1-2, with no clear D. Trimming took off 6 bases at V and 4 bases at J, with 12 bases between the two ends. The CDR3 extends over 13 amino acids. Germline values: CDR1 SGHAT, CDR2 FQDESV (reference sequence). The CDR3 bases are TGTGCCAGCAGTCCCTCAGAGACCTATGGCTACACCTTC. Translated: CASSPSETYGYTF.

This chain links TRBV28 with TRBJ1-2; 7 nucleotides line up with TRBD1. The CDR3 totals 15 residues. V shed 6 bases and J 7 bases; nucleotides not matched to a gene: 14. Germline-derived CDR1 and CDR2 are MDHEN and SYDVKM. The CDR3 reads CASRDQTGRVGGYTF. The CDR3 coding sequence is TGTGCCAGCAGGGACCAGACAGGGAGGGTTGGTGGCTACACCTTC.

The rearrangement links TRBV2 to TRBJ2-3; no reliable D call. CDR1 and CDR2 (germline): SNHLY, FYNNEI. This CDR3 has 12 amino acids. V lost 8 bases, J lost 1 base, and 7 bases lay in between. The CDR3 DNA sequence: TGTGCCAGCCTAGGAGGCACAGATACGCAGTATTTT. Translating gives CASLGGTDTQYF.